The clone carrying this TCR beta chain was counted a few times. Its target is unknown. This sample was included in a study of CD8 T cells in ankylosing spondylitis. MiXCR, run by TCRdb on the 5' RACE reads, gives a single entry per CDR3 protein. The sample includes 400,000 or so distinct CDR3 sequences, approximately 26% of them seen just once. The CDR3 has 14 residues. CDR1 is SGHTA and CDR2 is FQGNSA in the germline V gene. V lost 1 base to trimming and J lost 4 bases, with 9 bases between them. Notes on the study in general: A TCR beta motif of fewer than ten highly homologous variants seemed to mark ankylosing spondylitis blood. In the blood and synovial fluid of reactive arthritis, some motif variants had been previously reported.

The J gene is TRBJ2-3, the V gene TRBV7-2; D perhaps matches TRBD1 (5 bases). Sequencing input: blood, either unsorted or a sorted T cell fraction (not recorded which). The sequence was obtained from a male donor with ankylosing spondylitis. Here the CDR3 reads CASSLVQGADTQYF. The DNA for the CDR3 is TGTGCCAGCAGCTTAGTTCAGGGTGCAGATACGCAGTATTTT.